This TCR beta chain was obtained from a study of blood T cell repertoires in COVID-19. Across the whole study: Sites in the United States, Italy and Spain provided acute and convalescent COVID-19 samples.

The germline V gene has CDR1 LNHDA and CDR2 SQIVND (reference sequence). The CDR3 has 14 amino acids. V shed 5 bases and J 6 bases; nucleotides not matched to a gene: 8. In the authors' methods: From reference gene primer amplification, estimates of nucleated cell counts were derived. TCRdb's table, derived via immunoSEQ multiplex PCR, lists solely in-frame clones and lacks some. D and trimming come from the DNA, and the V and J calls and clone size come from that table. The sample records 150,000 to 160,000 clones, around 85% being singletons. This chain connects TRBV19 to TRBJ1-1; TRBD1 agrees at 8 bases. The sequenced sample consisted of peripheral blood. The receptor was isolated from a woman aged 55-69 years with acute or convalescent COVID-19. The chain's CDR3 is CASSQGASIPEAFF. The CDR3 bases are TGTGCCAGTAGTCAGGGGGCGTCGATCCCTGAAGCTTTCTTT.